These T cell receptor beta chains were read from a single sample in a study of blood T cell repertoires in COVID-19. Method: immunoSEQ multiplex PCR; TCRdb's copy keeps in-frame clones and lacks some. Of 120,000 to 150,000 clones listed, around 82% are singletons. The sequenced material came from peripheral blood. The source of these receptors is a human donor in a cohort sampled during active COVID-19. Each CDR3 is given with its conserved first and last residue. The D gene is left open where the match is weak.

j_call v_call d_call cdr3_aa
TRBJ1-5 TRBV6-5 . CASSAQGSNQPQHF
TRBJ1-3 TRBV9 . CASSVGGIRNTIYF
TRBJ1-1 TRBV5-4 . CASSWRGGAEAFF
TRBJ2-5 TRBV2 TRBD1 CASISDRVVETQYF
TRBJ2-7 TRBV5-1 TRBD1 CASRVAGTGSYEQYF
TRBJ1-6 TRBV5-8 . CASSLVRGGGDSSYNSPLHF
TRBJ2-7 TRBV19 . CASSMGALGEQYF
TRBJ1-5 TRBV5-6 TRBD1 CASSLGDRGNQPQHF
TRBJ2-5 TRBV9 . CASSVGGVKGEETQYF
TRBJ1-3 TRBV11-2 TRBD1 CASSYKTGVAGNTIYF
TRBJ1-4 TRBV10-3 . CAISGSGTNEKLFF
TRBJ2-1 TRBV4-1 . CASSPGGRLYNEQFF
TRBJ1-4 TRBV7-2 TRBD1 CASSLRDRLNEKLFF
TRBJ1-2 TRBV18 . CASSPRGEGYTF
TRBJ2-7 TRBV5-1 . CASSVGPSYEQYF
TRBJ1-1 TRBV19 . CASSWQNTEAFF
TRBJ1-5 TRBV6-6 TRBD1 CASSSNRGDRQPQHF
TRBJ1-6 TRBV5-1 . CASSLGGATNSPLHF
TRBJ1-5 TRBV27 . CASSPYINRVGNQPQHF
TRBJ1-2 TRBV28 . CASSLWQGTNGYTF
TRBJ1-3 TRBV14 . CASSQVRAPAGNTIYF
TRBJ2-7 TRBV2 TRBD1 CASTQMDRGLNEQYF
TRBJ2-6 TRBV5-1 . CASSSTVGYSGANVLTF
TRBJ2-7 TRBV5-6 TRBD2 CASSRKAGGILDEQYF
TRBJ1-1 TRBV7-9 . CASSLGQTGAFF
TRBJ2-4 TRBV4-1 TRBD2 CASSQELSGGNSNIQYF
TRBJ2-7 TRBV3-1/TRBV3-2 . CASSPVRGSYEQYF
TRBJ2-3 TRBV28 . CASRSYRSRTDTQYF
TRBJ2-7 TRBV5-5 TRBD2 CASSQLAGVHYEQYF
TRBJ2-2 TRBV10-3 . CAISESQGPGELFF
TRBJ2-3 TRBV4-1 . CASANPHGRRGTQYF
TRBJ2-5 TRBV10-1 . CASRCTSGTNSPRETQYF
TRBJ2-7 TRBV5-1 TRBD1 CASSLSTGGSYEQYF
TRBJ1-1 TRBV7-3 TRBD1 CASSLTGTGVNTEAFF
TRBJ2-3 TRBV9 . CASSARSFAGTQYF
TRBJ1-1 TRBV6-5 TRBD1 CASSTGEDTEAFF
TRBJ1-4 TRBV7-9 . CASSNRVREEGGGKLFF
TRBJ2-1 TRBV19 . CASSTGGGFEQFF
TRBJ2-4 TRBV5-6 TRBD1 CASSSDLTGRIAKNIQYF